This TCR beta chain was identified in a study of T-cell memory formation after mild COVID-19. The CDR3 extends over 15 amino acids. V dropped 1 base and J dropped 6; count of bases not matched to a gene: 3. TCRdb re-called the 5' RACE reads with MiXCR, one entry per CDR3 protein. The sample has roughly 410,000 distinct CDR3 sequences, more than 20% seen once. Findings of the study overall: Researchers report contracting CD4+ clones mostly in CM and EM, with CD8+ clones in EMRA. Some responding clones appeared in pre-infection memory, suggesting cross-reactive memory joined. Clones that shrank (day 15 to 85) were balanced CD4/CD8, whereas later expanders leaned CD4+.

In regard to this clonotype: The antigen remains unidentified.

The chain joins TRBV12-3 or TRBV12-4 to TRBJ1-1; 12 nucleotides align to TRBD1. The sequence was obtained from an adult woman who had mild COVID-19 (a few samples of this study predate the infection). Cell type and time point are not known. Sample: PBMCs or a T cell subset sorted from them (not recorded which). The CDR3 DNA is TGTGCCAGCAGTTTAGGGGGACAGGGGGCCTCTGAAGCTTTCTTT. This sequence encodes CASSLGGQGASEAFF.